Listed here are 10 T cell receptor beta chains from one sample, sequenced in a study of OX40 agonist ivuxolimab in advanced cancers. The library came from the immunoSEQ multiplex PCR assay. TCRdb stores this immuneACCESS table with in-frame sequences only. Part of the clones is absent; in the studies checked, under half of the shortfall reflects unresolved V genes, and no reason is known for the rest. The sample has about 110,000 clones on record, more than 70% of them singletons. The ten largest clones take up approximately 0.29% of the sample. Sequences were derived from CD4+ or CD8+ T cells sorted from blood, sampled in a trial of the OX40 agonist ivuxolimab. These receptors were obtained from an adult with an advanced solid tumor such as melanoma, head and neck, liver or kidney cancer.

The chain employs TRBV9 and TRBJ1-2; no reliable D call. Germline lookup yields CDR1 SGDLS and CDR2 YYNGEE. The length of the CDR3 is 15 residues. V lost 0 bases, J lost 6 bases, and 15 bases lay in between. Here the CDR3 reads CASSVEEGRRDGYTF. The DNA of the CDR3 is TGTGCCAGCAGCGTAGAAGAAGGCAGAAGAGATGGCTACACCTTC.

CDR3 DNA: TGTGCCAGCAGCCCCGACCCCGCGGCAACCTACGAGCAGTACTTC. Amino acids: CASSPDPAATYEQYF. This chain links TRBV7-2 with TRBJ2-7; D is undetermined. The germline V and J ends were trimmed by 5 bases and 2 bases, with 16 bases remaining between them. Germline V CDR1 and CDR2: SGHTA, FQGNSA. The CDR3 consists of 15 residues.

The chain has TRBV5-1 and TRBJ2-3; D not certain. In germline, CDR1 is SGHRS, CDR2 YFSETQ. The CDR3 is 14 amino acids. V was clipped by 5 bases and J by 6 bases, with 16 bases between them. The CDR3 loop is CASRSDESRDTQYF. The CDR3 DNA is TGCGCCAGCAGGAGTGATGAGAGTCGGGATACGCAGTATTTT.

This clone came up once. In DNA form, the CDR3 reads TGTGCCAGCAGAGCTAGGTCAGGGCAGTCCTACAATGAGCAGTTCTTC. Protein sequence: CASRARSGQSYNEQFF. The V call is TRBV2, the J call TRBJ2-1, with D possibly being TRBD1 (5 bases). Trimming took off 6 bases at V and 1 base at J, with 16 bases between the two ends. CDR3 length: 16 residues. Germline assignment: CDR1 SNHLY and CDR2 FYNNEI.

The V gene is TRBV28, the J gene TRBJ1-4; possibly TRBD1 for D (6 bases). The CDR3 consists of 15 residues. V was shortened by 6 bases and J by 0 bases, with 11 bases between the two germline ends. The germline V gene has CDR1 MDHEN and CDR2 SYDVKM. Here the CDR3 reads CASRQQGATNEKLFF. The CDR3 bases are TGTGCCAGCAGACAACAGGGAGCAACTAATGAAAAACTGTTTTTT.

This clone was detected once. The CDR3 loop is CASTGLVNEKLFF. The DNA for the CDR3 is TGTGCCAGTACTGGTTTGGTGAATGAAAAACTGTTTTTT. This chain connects TRBV19 to TRBJ1-4; no definite D call. With 7 bases removed from V and 5 bases from J, the gap between germline ends came to 11 bases. The CDR3 length is 13 residues. Germline V gene data show CDR1 as LNHDA and CDR2 as SQIVND (reference sequence).

This chain connects TRBV7-3 to TRBJ2-3; 11 bases are shared with TRBD1. V lost 3 bases, J lost 2 bases, and 7 bases stayed unmatched. The germline CDR1 and CDR2 sequences are SGHTA and FQGTGA. This CDR3 spans 17 amino acids. The CDR3 nucleotides read TGTGCCAGCAGCTTCACCGGGACAGGGGGTGTCACAGATACGCAGTATTTT. It yields the protein CASSFTGTGGVTDTQYF.

CDR3 sequence (DNA): TGTGCCAGCTCACCGATCTCCGGGACTCTCACAGATACGCAGTATTTT. Its protein product is CASSPISGTLTDTQYF. The chain couples TRBV18 to TRBJ2-3; D is perhaps TRBD2 (6 bases). This CDR3 contains 16 residues. In germline, CDR1 is KGHSH, CDR2 LQKENI. V lost 3 bases to trimming and J lost 2 bases, with 15 bases between them.

This clone was detected only once. A junction boundary mismatches the germline segment, possibly from a read error. This chain uses TRBV7-7 with TRBJ2-2, with D unclear. Germline V lookup: CDR1 SSHAT, CDR2 FNYEAQ (reference sequence). There are 13 residues in the CDR3. Written as DNA, the CDR3 is TGTGCTAGCAGCCCCCGGACCACCGGGGAGCTGTTTTTT. It codes for CASSPRTTGELFF. Combining the CDR3 with reference TRBV7-7 and TRBJ2-2 gives the whole variable domain GAGVSQSPRYKVTKRGQDVTLRCDPISSHATLYWYQQALGQGPEFLTYFNYEAQPDKSGLPSDRFSAERPEGSISTLTIQRTEQRDSAMYRCASSPRTTGELFFGEGSRLTVL.

This clone has just one count. The chain carries TRBV2 and TRBJ2-5, with D maybe TRBD1 (6 bases). The V gene's germline CDR1 is SNHLY and CDR2 FYNNEI. Trimming removed 5 bases from V and 1 base from J, with 11 bases in between. This CDR3 comprises 14 residues. CDR3 DNA: TGTGCCAGCAGTCAAGACAGGAGCCAAGAGACCCAGTACTTC. Its translation is CASSQDRSQETQYF.